The 8 T cell receptor beta chains below come from one sample, sequenced in a study of identical twins. TCRdb re-derived calls from the 5' RACE reads in MiXCR, one entry per CDR3 protein. The data show 690,000 or so distinct CDR3 sequences, over 8.5% seen once. These sequences were also reported in another study, on yellow fever vaccine responses in identical twins.

What was sequenced was PBMCs. The receptors originated from a young woman in good health.

This clonotype was recorded a few times. The chain links TRBV5-1 to TRBJ2-7, with 9 nucleotides matching TRBD1. The germline V gene encodes CDR1 SGHRS and CDR2 YFSETQ. V lost 3 bases and J lost 4; bases outside the gene matches: 5. CDR3 size: 14 residues. The CDR3 DNA follows: TGCGCCAGCAGCTCAGGGACAGGGCAGTACGAGCAGTACTTC. Amino acids: CASSSGTGQYEQYF.

This rearrangement joins TRBV5-4 to TRBJ2-7; 14 nucleotides agree with TRBD2. With V trimmed by 2 bases and J by 3 bases, 4 bases remained unmatched. CDR3 length: 16 residues. The germline CDR1 and CDR2 sequences are SGHNT and YYREEE (reference sequence). This CDR3 is CASSFGTSGSGYEQYF. The CDR3 DNA reads TGTGCCAGCAGCTTTGGGACTAGCGGGAGCGGCTACGAGCAGTACTTC.

This clonotype was seen a handful of times. V and J are TRBV28 and TRBJ2-5; D is possibly TRBD1 (6 bases). Germline V gene lookup returns CDR1 MDHEN and CDR2 SYDVKM. The CDR3 runs 12 residues. Trimming took off 6 bases at V and 7 bases at J, with 12 bases between the two ends. The CDR3 protein is CASSSVRGTQYF. As DNA, the CDR3 is TGTGCCAGCAGCTCCGTCAGGGGGACCCAGTACTTC. The variable domain in full, completed from reference TRBV28 and TRBJ2-5, reads DVKVTQSSRYLVKRTGEKVFLECVQDMDHENMFWYRQDPGLGLRLIYFSYDVKMKEKGDIPEGYSVSREKKERFSLILESASTNQTSMYLCASSSVRGTQYFGPGTRLLVL.

CDR3 sequence: CAPRYRGGGDKETQYF. CDR3 coding DNA: TGTGCCCCCCGATACCGAGGCGGGGGGGATAAAGAGACCCAGTACTTC. The chain is built from TRBV6-7 and TRBJ2-5, with TRBD2 matching 9 bases. TRBV6-7 is annotated as an ORF whose role is uncertain. With 11 bases clipped from V and 3 bases from J, the junction kept 16 bases outside the gene matches. The CDR3 runs 16 residues.

Many counts were recorded for this clonotype. This chain connects TRBV3-1 to TRBJ2-1, with unresolved D. The length of the CDR3 is 15 residues. Germline CDR1 is LGHDT and CDR2 is YNNKEL (reference sequence). The ends were cut back, 4 bases at V and 3 bases at J, with 13 bases in the middle. The CDR3 nucleotides are TGTGCCAGCAGCCTCCCCAAGGCTAACTACAATGAGCAGTTCTTC. Translated, it gives CASSLPKANYNEQFF.

The sample holds a few counts of this clonotype. The chain has TRBV6-1 and TRBJ2-3; no clear D gene. The germline gives CDR1 MNHNS, CDR2 SASEGT. The CDR3 spans 15 residues. Trimming took off 1 base at V and 0 bases at J, with 8 bases between the two ends. CDR3 bases: TGTGCCAGCAGTGAAGAACTGACTAGCACAGATACGCAGTATTTT. Protein: CASSEELTSTDTQYF.

The chain carries TRBV7-8 and TRBJ2-1; 13 bases map to TRBD2. CDR1 is SGHVS, CDR2 FQNEAQ, per germline. Trimming at V came to 5 bases and at J to 4 bases, leaving 11 bases not matched to a gene. The CDR3 contains 18 residues. CDR3 bases: TGTGCCAGCAGCCCCACCACCGGGACTAGCGGGGTGTACAATGAGCAGTTCTTC. This encodes CASSPTTGTSGVYNEQFF.

This clonotype appeared many times. The genes are TRBV7-2 and TRBJ1-1; D is undetermined. Germline lookup yields CDR1 SGHTA and CDR2 FQGNSA. This CDR3 is built from 14 residues. V was cut by 0 bases and J by 0 bases, with 5 bases left in between. The CDR3 protein is CASSLASMNTEAFF. The CDR3 DNA follows: TGTGCCAGCAGCTTAGCCTCCATGAACACTGAAGCTTTCTTT.